This T cell receptor beta chain originates from a study of tumor-infiltrating lymphocytes in glioblastoma multiforme. Study findings and constraints: Functional subtype sorting of these T cells was not performed. RNA-based TCR sequencing may distort clone frequencies, since cells carry unequal TCR transcript numbers.

This clonotype has at least ten counts. Its specificity is not known. TCRB libraries came from RNA via three nested multiplex PCR rounds. Input was roughly 0.46 ug total RNA, reverse-transcribed with a C-beta primer. Unique molecular identifiers were not described for the libraries. TCRdb re-derived calls from the multiplex PCR reads in MiXCR, one entry per CDR3 protein. The table has fewer than 40,000 distinct CDR3 sequences, more than 55% seen once. CDR3 size: 15 residues. Unmatched junction bases numbered 9, after V lost 3 bases and J lost 7 bases. Germline assignment: CDR1 MNHNS and CDR2 SASEGT. The clonotype was recovered from a male donor with glioblastoma. This chain connects TRBV6-1 to TRBJ2-1, with TRBD2 matching over 7 bases. Sequenced sample: brain tumor tissue. In nucleotides, the CDR3 is TGTGCCAGCAGTGATGGTTCTAGCGGCCATAATGAGCAGTTCTTC. Protein product: CASSDGSSGHNEQFF.